This T cell receptor (beta chain) is from a study of patients and donors after allogeneic stem cell transplantation. The CDR3 is 15 residues long. From germline, CDR1 is SGHRS and CDR2 YFSETQ. Trimming stripped 1 base from V and 4 bases from J, with 14 bases between. TCRdb re-derived calls from the RT-PCR reads in MiXCR, one entry per CDR3 protein. The data contain under 200,000 distinct CDR3 sequences, about 32% of them singletons. The sequence was obtained from a human donor who was either an allogeneic HSCT recipient or a stem cell or donor lymphocyte infusion donor (not recorded which). It is not recorded whose cells these are; they may come from a transplant donor. The J gene is TRBJ2-5, the V gene TRBV5-1, with D uncertain. Sequencing input: blood, either unsorted or a sorted T cell fraction (not recorded which). The CDR3 DNA follows: TGCGCCAGCAGCTTGCGGCCCTACGCGGCAGAGACCCAGTACTTC. Amino acid sequence: CASSLRPYAAETQYF. The variable domain in full, with the rest retrieved from reference TRBV5-1 and TRBJ2-5, is KAGVTQTPRYLIKTRGQQVTLSCSPISGHRSVSWYQQTPGQGLQFLFEYFSETQRNKGNFPGRFSGRQFSNSRSEMNVSTLELGDSALYLCASSLRPYAAETQYFGPGTRLLVL.